This record covers a single T cell receptor beta chain. This specimen comes from a study of T cells in Graves' hyperthyroidism and ophthalmopathy. Study overall: Peripheral blood was obtained at initial diagnosis, preceding any treatment.

From RNA transcripts, TCR beta CDR3 regions were amplified. During a first-round RT-PCR of the TCR CDR3, the HTBI primer set was used. TCRdb passed the multiplex PCR reads through MiXCR, listing each CDR3 protein once. This table holds about 400,000 distinct CDR3 sequences, around 15% found once. The material sequenced was blood. The TCR sequence derives from a man aged 45-65 years with Graves' ophthalmopathy.

The CDR3 coding sequence is TGTGCCAGCTCACCACCGGGACAGGGGCTTATTAGTACTGAAGCTTTCTTT. It codes for CASSPPGQGLISTEAFF. The J gene is TRBJ1-1, the V gene TRBV18, with 10 bases lining up with TRBD1. V lost 0 bases, J lost 5 bases, and 9 bases stayed unmatched. The CDR3 contains 17 residues. CDR1 and CDR2 (germline): KGHSH, LQKENI.